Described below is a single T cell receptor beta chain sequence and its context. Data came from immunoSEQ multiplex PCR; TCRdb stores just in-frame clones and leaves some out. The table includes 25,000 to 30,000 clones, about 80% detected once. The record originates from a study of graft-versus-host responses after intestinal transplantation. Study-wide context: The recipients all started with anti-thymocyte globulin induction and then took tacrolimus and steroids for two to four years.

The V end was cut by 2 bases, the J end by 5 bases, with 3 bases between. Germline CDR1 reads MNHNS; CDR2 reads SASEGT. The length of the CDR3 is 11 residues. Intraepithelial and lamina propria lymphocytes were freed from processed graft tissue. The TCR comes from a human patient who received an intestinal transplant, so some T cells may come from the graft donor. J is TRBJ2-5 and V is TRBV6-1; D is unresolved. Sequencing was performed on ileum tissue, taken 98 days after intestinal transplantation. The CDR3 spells CASSEWETQYF. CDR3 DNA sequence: TGTGCCAGCAGTGAATGGGAGACCCAGTACTTC.